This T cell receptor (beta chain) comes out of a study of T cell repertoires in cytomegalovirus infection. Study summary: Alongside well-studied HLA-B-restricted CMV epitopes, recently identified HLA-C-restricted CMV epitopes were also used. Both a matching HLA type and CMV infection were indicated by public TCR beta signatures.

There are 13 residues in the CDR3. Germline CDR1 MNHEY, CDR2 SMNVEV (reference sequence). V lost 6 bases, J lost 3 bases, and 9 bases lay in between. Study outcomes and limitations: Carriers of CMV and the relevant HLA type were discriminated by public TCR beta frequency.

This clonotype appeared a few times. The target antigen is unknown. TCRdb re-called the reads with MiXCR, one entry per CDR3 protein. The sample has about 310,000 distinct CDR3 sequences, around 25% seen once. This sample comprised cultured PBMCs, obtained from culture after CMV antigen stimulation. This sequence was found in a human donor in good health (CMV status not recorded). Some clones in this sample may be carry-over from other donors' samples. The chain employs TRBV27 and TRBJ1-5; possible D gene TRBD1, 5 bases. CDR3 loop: CASRGVVNQPQHF. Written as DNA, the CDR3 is TGTGCCAGCAGGGGGGTAGTCAATCAGCCCCAGCATTTT.